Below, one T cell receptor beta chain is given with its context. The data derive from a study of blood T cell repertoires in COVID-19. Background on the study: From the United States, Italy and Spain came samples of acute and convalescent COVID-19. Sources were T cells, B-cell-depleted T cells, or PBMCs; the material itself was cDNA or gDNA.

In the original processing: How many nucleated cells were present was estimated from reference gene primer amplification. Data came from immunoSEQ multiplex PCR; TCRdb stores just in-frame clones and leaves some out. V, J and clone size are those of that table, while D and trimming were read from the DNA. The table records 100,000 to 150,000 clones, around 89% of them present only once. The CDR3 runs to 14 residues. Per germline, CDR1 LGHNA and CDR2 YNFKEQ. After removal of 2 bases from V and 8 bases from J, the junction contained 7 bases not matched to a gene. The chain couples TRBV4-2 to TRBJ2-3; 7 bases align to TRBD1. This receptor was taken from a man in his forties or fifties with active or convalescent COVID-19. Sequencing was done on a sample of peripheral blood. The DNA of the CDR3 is TGTGCCAGCAGCCAAACAGGGGCCGGAGTTACGCAGTATTTT. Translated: CASSQTGAGVTQYF.